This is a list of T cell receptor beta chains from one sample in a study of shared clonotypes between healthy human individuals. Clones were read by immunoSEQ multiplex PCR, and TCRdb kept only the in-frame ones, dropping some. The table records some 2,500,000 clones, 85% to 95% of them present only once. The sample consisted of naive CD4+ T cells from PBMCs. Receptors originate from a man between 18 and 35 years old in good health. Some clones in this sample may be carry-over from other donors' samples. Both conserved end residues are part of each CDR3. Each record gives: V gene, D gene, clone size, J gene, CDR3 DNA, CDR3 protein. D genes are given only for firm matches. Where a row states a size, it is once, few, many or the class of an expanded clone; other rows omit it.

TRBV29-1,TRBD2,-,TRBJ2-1,TGCAGCGTTGATGCAGCGGGAGGCGATGAGCAGTTCTTC,CSVDAAGGDEQFF
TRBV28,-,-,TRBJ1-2,TGTGCCAGCAGGGTATCGTGGAATCTAGGCTACACCTTC,CASRVSWNLGYTF
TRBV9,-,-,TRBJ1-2,TGTGCCAGCAGCCCAGACAGTAACTATGGCTACACCTTC,CASSPDSNYGYTF
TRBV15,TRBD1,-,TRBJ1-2,TGTGCCACCAGTGATGGACAGGGTGGTGGCTACACCTTC,CATSDGQGGGYTF
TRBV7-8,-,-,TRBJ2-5,TGTGCCAGCATTCGGAGGCCACAAGAGACCCAGTACTTC,CASIRRPQETQYF
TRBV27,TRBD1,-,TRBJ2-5,TGTGCCAGCGGGCCAGGGGGTTTCGAGACCCAGTACTTC,CASGPGGFETQYF
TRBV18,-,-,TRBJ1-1,TGTGCCAGCTCACCAAAGTCCGGCACTGAAGCTTTCTTT,CASSPKSGTEAFF
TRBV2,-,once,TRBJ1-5,TGTGCCAGCACCCCGTTTGGGGGGTCCGCGAGCAATCAGCCCCAGCATTTT,CASTPFGGSASNQPQHF
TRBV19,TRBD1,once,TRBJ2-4,TGTGCCAGTAGCCACCGACAGGGGAACCTAGCCAAAAACATTCAGTACTTC,CASSHRQGNLAKNIQYF
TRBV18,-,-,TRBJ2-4,TGTGCCAGCTCCCCAACACAGGTTCAAAACATTCAGTACTTC,CASSPTQVQNIQYF
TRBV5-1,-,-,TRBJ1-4,TGCGCCAGCAGCTTGGGGTCAGGCCTTAATGAAAAACTGTTTTTT,CASSLGSGLNEKLFF
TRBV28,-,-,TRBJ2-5,TGTGCCAGCAGTCACCGGGCCCCAAGAGAGACCCAGTACTTC,CASSHRAPRETQYF
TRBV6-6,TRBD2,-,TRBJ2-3,TGTGCCAGCAGTTACGGGACTAGCCGGAGCACAGATACGCAGTATTTT,CASSYGTSRSTDTQYF
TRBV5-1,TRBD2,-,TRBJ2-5,TGCGCCAGCCTCTCGGGAGCGGGGCTGTACCAAGAGACCCAGTACTTC,CASLSGAGLYQETQYF
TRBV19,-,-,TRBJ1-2,TGTGCCAGTAGTATAGCGAATCGAAACCTCTATGGCTACACCTTC,CASSIANRNLYGYTF
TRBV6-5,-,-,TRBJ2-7,TGTGCCAGCAGTTACTCTAAAGGGTCCTACGAGCAGTACTTC,CASSYSKGSYEQYF
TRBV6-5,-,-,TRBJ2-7,TGTGCCAGCAGTTATAATCCGGGGCCCTACGAGCAGTACTTC,CASSYNPGPYEQYF
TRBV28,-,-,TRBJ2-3,TGTGCCAGCACCGACAACCCCCCCTCTCTTCCCCTGCATTTT,CASTDNPPSLPLHF
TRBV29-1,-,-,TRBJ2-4,TGCAGCGTTGAAATTTGGAAAAACATTCAGTACTTC,CSVEIWKNIQYF
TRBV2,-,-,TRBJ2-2,TGTGCCAGCAGCACCACTGACAGGTTGGCCGGGGAGCTGTTTTTT,CASSTTDRLAGELFF
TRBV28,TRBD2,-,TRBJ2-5,TGTGCCAGCAGCGTAGCGGGAGGGAGAAGCGAGACCCAGTACTTC,CASSVAGGRSETQYF
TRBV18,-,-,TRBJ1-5,TGTGCCAGCTCACCACTCGGGGATAGCAATCAGCCCCAGCATTTT,CASSPLGDSNQPQHF
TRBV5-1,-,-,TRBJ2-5,TGCGCCAGCAGCTCCCCAGACAGAGAAGAGACCCAGTACTTC,CASSSPDREETQYF
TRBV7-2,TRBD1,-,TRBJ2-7,TGTGCCAGCAGCCAAGACAGGGGGCGCGGCGAGCAGTACTTC,CASSQDRGRGEQYF
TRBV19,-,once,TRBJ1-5,TGTGCCAGCCAGTATAGCAATCAGCCCCAGCATTTT,CASQYSNQPQHF
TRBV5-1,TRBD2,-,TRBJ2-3,TGCGCCAGCAGCCTCGGGACTAGCGGGAGAGGGGCAGATACGCAGTATTTT,CASSLGTSGRGADTQYF
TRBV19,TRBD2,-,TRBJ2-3,TGTGCCAGTAGGGGACGGGGGGAAAGCACAGATACGCAGTATTTT,CASRGRGESTDTQYF
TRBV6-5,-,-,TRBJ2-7,TGTGCCAGCAGTTTCGCCCCCAGGGCCCCCTACGAGCAATACTTC,CASSFAPRAPYEQYF